This T cell receptor (beta chain) was identified during a study of vaccination effects on CD4 cells after COVID-19. General observations from the study: Late after vaccination, infection- and vaccine-induced clones showed marked clonal contraction.

CDR1 is SEHNR and CDR2 is FQNEAQ in the germline V gene (reference sequence). V was pared by 2 bases and J by 10 bases, with 11 bases between. The CDR3 has 12 residues. TCRdb's copy holds only in-frame clones and misses some; the assay was immunoSEQ multiplex PCR. The sample yields about 22,000 clones, around 72% seen once. Under the ViraFEST assay, PBMC were stimulated with viral peptide pools so that antigen-specific CD4+ T cells expanded. Sequencing was performed afterwards. Subsequent to a culture period of around eleven days, CD4+ T cells were isolated. This person caught SARS-CoV-2 sometime from March to December 2020, and PCR testing confirmed the infection. Half-medium replacement with IL-2 medium occurred on days 3 and 7. As to this clone: Its antigen is still unknown.

The sequencing here drew on CD4+ T cells from PBMCs cultured with a peptide pool, taken before COVID-19 vaccination. The V gene is TRBV7-9, the J gene TRBJ1-1; no clear D. The sequence came from a human donor who had a prior SARS-CoV-2 infection. CDR3 bases: TGTGCCAGCAGCTTACAGGTCGGCGGAGCTTTCTTT. Residues: CASSLQVGGAFF.